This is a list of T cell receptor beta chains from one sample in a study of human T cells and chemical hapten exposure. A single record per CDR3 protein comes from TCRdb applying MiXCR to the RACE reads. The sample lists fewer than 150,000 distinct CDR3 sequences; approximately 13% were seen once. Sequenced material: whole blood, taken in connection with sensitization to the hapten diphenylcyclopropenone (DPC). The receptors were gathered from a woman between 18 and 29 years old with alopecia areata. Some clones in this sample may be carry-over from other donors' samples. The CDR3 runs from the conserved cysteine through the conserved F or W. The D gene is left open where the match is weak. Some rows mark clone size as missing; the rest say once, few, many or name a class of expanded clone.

CASSQSSGIGWSPLHF | TGTGCCAGCAGCCAATCATCTGGAATCGGATGGTCACCCCTCCACTTT | . | TRBJ1-6 | TRBV4-2 | .
CASRGPPHYGYTF | TGTGCCAGCAGAGGCCCTCCCCACTATGGCTACACCTTC | few | TRBJ1-2 | TRBV11-2 | .
CASSVAPSGGLNEQFF | TGTGCTAGCAGCGTAGCCCCTAGCGGGGGTCTCAATGAGCAGTTCTTC | . | TRBJ2-1 | TRBV9 | TRBD2
CASSLGYRDSPLHF | TGTGCCAGCAGCTTAGGGTACAGAGATTCACCCCTCCACTTT | many | TRBJ1-6 | TRBV7-2 | .
CASSPSSSGAYEQYF | TGTGCCAGCAGCCCCTCGTCTAGCGGGGCCTACGAGCAGTACTTC | many | TRBJ2-7 | TRBV28 | TRBD2
CASRDTGELFF | TGTGCCAGCAGAGATACCGGGGAGCTGTTTTTT | . | TRBJ2-2 | TRBV6-2/TRBV6-3 | .
CASSKTLGKYNEQFF | TGTGCCAGCAGCAAGACGCTGGGCAAGTACAATGAGCAGTTCTTC | . | TRBJ2-1 | TRBV11-3 | .
CASSLLLENTIYF | TGTGCCAGCAGCCTGCTCCTCGAAAACACCATATATTTT | . | TRBJ1-3 | TRBV7-6 | .
CASSSRDRKNTEAFF | TGTGCCAGCAGCTCACGGGACAGAAAGAACACTGAAGCTTTCTTT | few | TRBJ1-1 | TRBV11-2 | TRBD1
CASSFGLGSGNTIYF | TGTGCCAGCAGCTTCGGCTTAGGTTCTGGAAACACCATATATTTT | few | TRBJ1-3 | TRBV7-2 | .
CASSLSLNEQYF | TGTGCCAGCAGCTTATCGCTTAACGAGCAGTACTTC | . | TRBJ2-7 | TRBV7-8 | .
CASSQEAGTGSSPLHF | TGCGCCAGCAGCCAAGAGGCCGGGACCGGATCTTCACCCCTCCACTTT | many | TRBJ1-6 | TRBV4-3 | .
CASSLEGVYGAQETQYF | TGTGCCAGCAGCCTAGAGGGCGTCTACGGGGCCCAAGAGACCCAGTACTTC | few | TRBJ2-5 | TRBV25-1 | .
CAWSVRQGWQYF | TGTGCCTGGAGTGTACGACAGGGGTGGCAGTACTTC | many | TRBJ2-7 | TRBV30 | TRBD1
CASSPDRVNTEAFF | TGTGCCAGCAGCCCGGACAGGGTCAACACTGAAGCTTTCTTT | . | TRBJ1-1 | TRBV7-8 | TRBD1
CASFTPGVEETQYF | TGTGCCAGCTTCACGCCGGGGGTAGAGGAGACCCAGTACTTC | few | TRBJ2-5 | TRBV18 | .
CASSEGNDVKNIQYF | TGTGCCAGCAGTGAGGGGAACGACGTCAAAAACATTCAGTACTTC | . | TRBJ2-4 | TRBV6-2/TRBV6-3 | .
CASSLVDRANEKLFF | TGTGCCAGCAGCTTAGTAGACAGGGCTAATGAAAAACTGTTTTTT | many | TRBJ1-4 | TRBV7-8 | TRBD1
CASSPGVGQGAGEQYF | TGTGCCAGCTCACCAGGTGTAGGACAGGGGGCTGGAGAGCAGTACTTC | few | TRBJ2-7 | TRBV18 | TRBD1
CASSDSDNTEAFF | TGTGCCAGCAGTGACTCGGACAACACTGAAGCTTTCTTT | few | TRBJ1-1 | TRBV6-4 | .
CASSLVLSGNTIYF | TGTGCCAGCAGCTTAGTCCTCTCTGGAAACACCATATATTTT | . | TRBJ1-3 | TRBV11-2 | .
CATRQGDQPQHF | TGTGCCACCAGACAGGGAGATCAGCCCCAGCATTTT | . | TRBJ1-5 | TRBV25-1 | TRBD1